This entry lists 10 T cell receptor beta chains sequenced from one sample in a study of shared clonotypes between healthy human individuals. TCRdb keeps only in-frame clones here, not all; method: immunoSEQ multiplex PCR. The table records more than 550,000 clones, about 90% of them present only once. Material: memory CD8+ T cells from PBMCs. The subset denotes: CD45RO+ cells pooled with CCR7-negative TemRA cells. The receptor source for this set is a man aged 18 to 35 in good health. Some clones in this sample may be carry-over from other donors' samples.

This chain uses TRBV28 with TRBJ1-1, with a tentative D call TRBD1 (5 bases). This CDR3 comprises 13 residues. Trimming took 6 bases from V and 6 from J, leaving 14 bases between them. Germline CDR1 and CDR2: MDHEN and SYDVKM. The CDR3 loop reads CASSLWRGAEAFF. CDR3 coding DNA: TGTGCCAGCAGCCTCTGGAGAGGGGCTGAAGCTTTCTTT.

The V and J genes are TRBV6-5 and TRBJ2-1; 7 nucleotides align to TRBD2. CDR3 length: 15 residues. Trimming at V came to 6 bases and at J to 0 bases, leaving 5 bases not matched to a gene. The V gene's germline CDR1 is MNHEY and CDR2 SVGAGI. CDR3 nucleotide sequence: TGTGCCAGCAGAGGACCGGGGGGCTCCTACAATGAGCAGTTCTTC. This encodes CASRGPGGSYNEQFF.

The chain recombines TRBV27 with TRBJ2-5; 8 bases fit TRBD1. CDR3 length equals 16 residues. The J segment lost 5 bases and the V segment lost 5 bases, leaving 13 bases of the junction unmatched. Germline lookup yields CDR1 MNHEY and CDR2 SMNVEV (reference sequence). CDR3 DNA: TGTGCCAGCAGTCCCTGGGCAGGGGGCATTCAGGAGACCCAGTACTTC. It is translated as CASSPWAGGIQETQYF.

J is TRBJ2-1 and V is TRBV6-6, with D possibly TRBD2 on 6 matching bases. Germline lookup yields CDR1 MNHNY and CDR2 SVGAGI (reference sequence). Trimming took 0 bases from V and 9 from J, leaving 15 bases between them. This CDR3 has 15 amino acids. CDR3: CASSYSVPLEGEQFF. CDR3 in DNA: TGTGCCAGCAGTTACTCGGTTCCGCTGGAGGGTGAGCAGTTCTTC.

The genes are TRBV27 and TRBJ2-2; D is perhaps TRBD1 (6 bases). V gave up 7 bases and J gave up 2 bases, with 11 bases separating them. Germline V CDR1 and CDR2: MNHEY, SMNVEV (reference sequence). The CDR3 has 14 amino acids. The chain's CDR3 is CASTPGVNTGELFF. The CDR3, as DNA: TGTGCCAGCACCCCAGGGGTTAACACCGGGGAGCTGTTTTTT.

The rearrangement joins TRBV28 to TRBJ2-1; 12 nucleotides line up with TRBD2. Germline V CDR1 and CDR2: MDHEN, SYDVKM. V was pared by 3 bases and J by 9 bases, with 9 bases of the junction left unmatched. The CDR3 has 16 amino acids. This CDR3 is CASSFPATSGRAEQFF. Here the CDR3 DNA reads TGTGCCAGCAGTTTCCCAGCGACTAGCGGGAGAGCTGAGCAGTTCTTC.

The rearrangement links TRBV5-1 to TRBJ2-1; TRBD2 aligns across 13 bases. The V gene's germline CDR1 is SGHRS and CDR2 YFSETQ. The CDR3 loop spans 17 amino acids. J gave up 7 bases and V 0 bases, and 7 bases lay outside the gene matches. The DNA for the CDR3 is TGCGCCAGCAGCTTGGGACTAGCGGGAGGCCGGGTGAATGAGCAGTTCTTC. Translated: CASSLGLAGGRVNEQFF.

The J gene is TRBJ2-5, the V gene TRBV11-1, with 8 bases that match TRBD1. The germline gives CDR1 SGHAT, CDR2 FQDESV (reference sequence). With 6 bases clipped from V and 0 bases from J, the junction kept 0 bases outside the gene matches. The length of the CDR3 is 13 residues. The CDR3 protein is CASRDRDQETQYF. CDR3 nucleotide sequence: TGTGCCAGCAGGGACAGGGACCAAGAGACCCAGTACTTC.

The chain recombines TRBV2 with TRBJ1-2, with 7 bases lining up with TRBD1. The V segment lost 2 bases and the J segment 8 bases; nucleotides outside the gene matches: 11. Germline CDR1 reads SNHLY; CDR2 reads FYNNEI. The CDR3 has 15 residues. This chain's CDR3 is CASSETVQGMRGYTF. DNA of the CDR3: TGTGCCAGCAGTGAAACCGTACAGGGGATGAGGGGCTACACCTTC.

This clone was detected many times. J is TRBJ2-1 and V is TRBV5-1; tentative D call: TRBD1 (6 bases). CDR3 length: 16 amino acids. V shed 3 bases and J shed 0 bases, with 13 bases lying between them. Germline CDR1 is SGHRS and CDR2 is YFSETQ. The CDR3 loop reads CASSSGHSSSYNEQFF. For the CDR3, the DNA is TGCGCCAGCAGCTCGGGACATTCGAGCTCCTACAATGAGCAGTTCTTC.